The 18 T cell receptor beta chains reported below all come from one sample, sequenced in a study of CD8+ T cells in alopecia areata. The treatment denotes: oral pan-JAK inhibitor, 5-10 mg twice daily. The sequencing template was cDNA reverse transcribed from extracted RNA. The protocol was immunoSEQ multiplex PCR, while the TCRdb copy is restricted to in-frame clones and leaves out a portion. The table shows under 110,000 clones, with about three fifths occurring only once. Material: CD8+ T cells sorted from blood, obtained between weeks 55 and 65, from a patient treated with tofacitinib. Every receptor here comes from a human donor with alopecia areata.

This clone has just a few counts. The chain recombines TRBV18 with TRBJ2-5; D is uncertain. Germline V gives CDR1 KGHSH, CDR2 LQKENI. V lost 3 bases to trimming and J lost 5 bases, with 10 bases between them. The CDR3 has 13 residues. CDR3 DNA sequence: TGTGCCAGCTCACCCAGAGCCTTGGAGACCCAGTACTTC. Translated, it gives CASSPRALETQYF.

The table lists this clone with a count of one. The chain employs TRBV5-1 and TRBJ2-2; D is unresolved. Germline V gene data show CDR1 as SGHRS and CDR2 as YFSETQ. Trimming removed 0 bases from V and 5 bases from J, with 11 bases in between. The CDR3 is 15 residues long. The CDR3 DNA reads TGCGCCAGCAGCTTGGACGAAAGTTGGACCGGGGAGCTGTTTTTT. As protein: CASSLDESWTGELFF.

V usage is TRBV29-1 and J usage is TRBJ2-3, with D perhaps TRBD2 (5 bases). The CDR3 totals 19 residues. Germline CDR1 SQVTM, CDR2 ANQGSEA. The germline V and J ends were trimmed by 4 bases and 5 bases, with 31 bases remaining between them. CDR3 nucleotide sequence: TGCAGCGTTGGACCCCCAGCCTGGGGTGGAGGAGTTGAGTTAGATACGCAGTATTTT. It yields the protein CSVGPPAWGGGVELDTQYF.

The chain recombines TRBV9 with TRBJ1-2, with D tentatively TRBD1 (5 bases). This CDR3 spans 16 amino acids. The germline V gene encodes CDR1 SGDLS and CDR2 YYNGEE. The germline V and J ends were trimmed by 0 bases and 4 bases, with 16 bases remaining between them. CDR3 amino acids: CASSVEGPGRLYGYTF. The DNA of the CDR3 is TGTGCCAGCAGCGTAGAAGGCCCGGGACGGCTCTATGGCTACACCTTC.

This clone came up a few times. J is TRBJ2-5 and V is TRBV27; D gene ambiguous. This CDR3 has 13 amino acids. Germline CDR1 MNHEY, CDR2 SMNVEV (reference sequence). Trimming took off 2 bases at V and 3 bases at J, with 7 bases between the two ends. The CDR3 here is CASSLIPEETQYF. The CDR3 DNA reads as TGTGCCAGCAGTTTAATCCCGGAAGAGACCCAGTACTTC.

This rearrangement joins TRBV30 to TRBJ2-5; tentative D call: TRBD2 (7 bases). The germline V gene encodes CDR1 GTSNPN and CDR2 SVGIG (reference sequence). V was pared by 3 bases and J by 5 bases, with 19 bases between. The CDR3 runs 15 residues. The CDR3 here is CAWSDPGGYRETQYF. The DNA of the CDR3 is TGTGCCTGGAGCGACCCGGGGGGCTATCGGGAGACCCAGTACTTC.

A remark on this clone: The sample holds other DNA sequences that translate to the same CDR3. This sequence joins TRBV30 and TRBJ1-5, with D unresolved. V was pared by 2 bases and J by 1 base, with 6 bases between. This CDR3 region has 13 residues. In germline, CDR1 is GTSNPN, CDR2 SVGIG (reference sequence). CDR3 residues: CAWSLGSNQPQHF. For the CDR3, the DNA is TGTGCCTGGAGTTTGGGCAGCAATCAGCCCCAGCATTTT.

The chain employs TRBV7-9 and TRBJ2-7; 9 bases fit TRBD1. Trimming cost V 4 bases and J 1 base; bases outside gene matches: 5. The CDR3 extends over 15 amino acids. Germline V gene sequence: CDR1 SEHNR, CDR2 FQNEAQ (reference sequence). CDR3 sequence: CASSSPGQGSYEQYF. The CDR3 DNA follows: TGTGCCAGCAGCTCCCCGGGACAGGGATCCTACGAGCAGTACTTC.

The chain is built from TRBV11-2 and TRBJ1-5, with D unclear. The germline V gene has CDR1 SGHAT and CDR2 FQNNGV. Trimming left V 1 base short and J 3 bases short, with 4 bases between. The CDR3 is made up of 13 amino acids. The CDR3 DNA sequence: TGTGCCAGCAGCTTAGCGAACAATCAGCCCCAGCATTTT. Translated: CASSLANNQPQHF.

The genes are TRBV4-1 and TRBJ2-1, with D perhaps matching TRBD2 (6 bases). V was shortened by 1 base and J by 5 bases, with 9 bases between the two germline ends. CDR1 and CDR2 (germline): MGHRA, YSYEKL. The CDR3 consists of 14 residues. CDR3 region: CASSQAGLHNEQFF. The CDR3 bases are TGCGCCAGCAGCCAAGCCGGACTACACAATGAGCAGTTCTTC.

Only a few counts were recorded for this clone. This chain connects TRBV29-1 to TRBJ1-2, with 8 bases fitting TRBD1. Unmatched junction bases numbered 5, after V lost 5 bases and J lost 0 bases. The CDR3 is made up of 14 amino acids. In germline, CDR1 is SQVTM, CDR2 ANQGSEA. This CDR3 reads CSVLGQGANYGYTF. As DNA, the CDR3 is TGCAGCGTTCTTGGACAGGGAGCTAACTATGGCTACACCTTC.

This rearrangement joins TRBV2 to TRBJ2-5, with 7 bases matching TRBD1. Germline V gene sequence: CDR1 SNHLY, CDR2 FYNNEI. The CDR3 is made up of 15 amino acids. V lost 6 bases and J lost 1; bases outside the gene matches: 8. CDR3 in DNA: TGTGCCAGCAGATGGACAGGCAGCCTCCAAGAGACCCAGTACTTC. This sequence encodes CASRWTGSLQETQYF.

The table lists this clone with a few counts. This CDR3 is also generated by other DNA sequences in the sample. The V call is TRBV7-9, the J call TRBJ1-2, with unresolved D. Trimming shortened V by 4 bases and J by 8 bases, and 14 bases separated the two germline ends. This CDR3 has 13 residues. The germline V gene encodes CDR1 SEHNR and CDR2 FQNEAQ (reference sequence). CDR3 amino acids: CASSSGPSGGYTF. CDR3 in DNA: TGTGCCAGCAGCTCGGGTCCCTCGGGCGGCTACACCTTC.

The genes are TRBV5-6 and TRBJ2-6, with D uncertain. Trimming removed 2 bases from V and 2 bases from J, with 11 bases in between. Germline values: CDR1 SGHDT, CDR2 YYEEEE. The CDR3 runs 16 residues. CDR3 coding DNA: TGTGCCAGCAGCTTTGGGTTTCTAACTGGGGCCAACGTCCTGACTTTC. Its protein is CASSFGFLTGANVLTF.

The chain joins TRBV10-3 to TRBJ2-7; 7 nucleotides line up with TRBD2. Germline V gives CDR1 ENHRY, CDR2 SYGVKD. The CDR3 loop spans 16 amino acids. The V and J ends lost 0 bases and 2 bases, in that order; junction bases with no gene match: 7. The CDR3 coding sequence is TGTGCCATCAGTGAGTCCCAGCGGGACGGCACCTACGAGCAGTACTTC. It yields the protein CAISESQRDGTYEQYF.

This clone was found a few times. The chain employs TRBV5-6 and TRBJ2-1; TRBD1 or TRBD2 may be the D gene (5 bases each). CDR1 and CDR2 from the germline V gene are SGHDT and YYEEEE. V shed 0 bases and J shed 5 bases, with 18 bases lying between them. The CDR3 runs to 17 residues. CDR3 DNA: TGTGCCAGCAGCTTGGGAGACGGGTGGGGGATTAACAATGAGCAGTTCTTC. It yields the protein CASSLGDGWGINNEQFF. The full variable domain, with the rest looked up from reference TRBV5-6 and TRBJ2-1, is DAGVTQSPTHLIKTRGQQVTLRCSPKSGHDTVSWYQQALGQGPQFIFQYYEEEERQRGNFPDRFSGHQFPNYSSELNVNALLLGDSALYLCASSLGDGWGINNEQFFGPGTRLTVL.

The genes are TRBV4-1 and TRBJ1-2, with TRBD1 matching over 10 bases. This CDR3 is built from 15 residues. The V segment lost 0 bases and the J segment 7 bases; nucleotides outside the gene matches: 5. Germline V lookup: CDR1 MGHRA, CDR2 YSYEKL. CDR3 coding DNA: TGCGCCAGCAGCCAAGAGAGACAGGGGGCAAGTGGCTACACCTTC. Its protein product is CASSQERQGASGYTF.

Only one count was recorded for this clone. The V gene is TRBV30, the J gene TRBJ2-7; the D call may be TRBD1 or TRBD2 (5 bases each). The V end was cut by 0 bases, the J end by 12 bases, with 15 bases between. This CDR3 is 12 amino acids long. CDR1 is GTSNPN and CDR2 is SVGIG in the germline V gene (reference sequence). Here the CDR3 reads CAWSVQDFRRYF. The CDR3, as DNA: TGTGCCTGGAGTGTACAGGACTTCCGCAGGTACTTC.